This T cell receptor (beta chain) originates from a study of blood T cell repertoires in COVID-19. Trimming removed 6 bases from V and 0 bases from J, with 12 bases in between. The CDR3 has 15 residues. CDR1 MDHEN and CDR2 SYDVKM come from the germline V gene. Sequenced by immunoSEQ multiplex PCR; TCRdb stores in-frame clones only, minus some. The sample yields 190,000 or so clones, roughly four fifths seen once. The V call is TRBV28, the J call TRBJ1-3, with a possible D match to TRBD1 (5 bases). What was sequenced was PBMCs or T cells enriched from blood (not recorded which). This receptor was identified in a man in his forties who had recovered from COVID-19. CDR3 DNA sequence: TGTGCCAGCAGAGGCGCAGGGATCTCTGGAAACACCATATATTTT. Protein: CASRGAGISGNTIYF.